This is a list of T cell receptor beta chains from one sample in a study of cytomegalovirus exposure and HLA in healthy donors. Generated by immunoSEQ multiplex PCR, the TCRdb table keeps only in-frame clones and is missing some. The profile shows about 140,000 clones, 76% of them singletons. The specimen was PBMCs. All receptors come from a male donor in good health and CMV-seronegative. The CDR3 runs from the conserved cysteine through the conserved F or W. A D gene is named only where the DNA matches it firmly. Rows may omit the clone size; those that give it use once, few, many or a size class.

J gene	clone size	V gene	CDR3 length	D gene	CDR3 DNA	CDR3 protein
TRBJ1-5	.	TRBV19	14	.	TGTGCCAGTAGTATAGATCTAGAGAGTCAGCCCCAGCATTTT	CASSIDLESQPQHF
TRBJ2-1	once	TRBV7-3	16	.	TGTGCCAGCAGCTTAAGTGGGGGAAGGGGGTCAACAGAGCAGTTCTTC	CASSLSGGRGSTEQFF
TRBJ2-2	.	TRBV7-8	17	TRBD2	TGTGCCAGCACCCCGGAATTAGCGGGGGTGAACACCGGGGAGCTGTTTTTT	CASTPELAGVNTGELFF
TRBJ1-1	.	TRBV12-5	16	TRBD1	TGTGCTAGCTCCCTTAGACAGGGGCCCCTGACGGCCGAAGCTTTCTTT	CASSLRQGPLTAEAFF
TRBJ2-6	.	TRBV7-2	15	TRBD1	TGTGCCAGCAGCCTACAGGGGGCTGGGGCCAACGTCCTGACTTTC	CASSLQGAGANVLTF
TRBJ1-2	.	TRBV18	16	.	TGTGCCAGCTCACCACCGGGTTCGAGGGGCGGGAATGGCTACACCTTC	CASSPPGSRGGNGYTF
TRBJ1-5	.	TRBV4-1	19	.	TGCGCCAGCAGCCACCCCCCGCACGACAGGTCGACTAGCAATCAGCCCCAGCATTTT	CASSHPPHDRSTSNQPQHF
TRBJ2-7	.	TRBV28	15	TRBD1	TGTGCCAGCAGTTCCGGACAGGGGAGGCCTTACGAGCAGTACTTC	CASSSGQGRPYEQYF
TRBJ1-5	.	TRBV21-1	17	.	TGTGCCAGCAACTCACATACCGGGACAGGGGTCAATCAGCCCCAGCATTTT	CASNSHTGTGVNQPQHF
TRBJ2-1	.	TRBV20-1	10	TRBD1	TGCAGTGCTATGACAGGGAATCCGTTCTTC	CSAMTGNPFF
TRBJ2-1	.	TRBV4-3	16	TRBD2	TGCGCCAGCAGCCAAGAGCTAGCGGGAGGATACAATGAGCAGTTCTTC	CASSQELAGGYNEQFF
TRBJ2-2	.	TRBV4-3	16	TRBD2	TGCGCCAGCAGCCAAGAGGGGGGGGGTCAGACCGGGGAGCTGTTTTTT	CASSQEGGGQTGELFF
TRBJ1-2	.	TRBV27	13	.	TGTGCCAGCAGTCCCGGGTCTGTTCACGGCTACACCTTC	CASSPGSVHGYTF
TRBJ2-5	.	TRBV2	13	.	TGTGCCAGCGGCTCCGGGAGCCCCAGGTCCCAGTACTTC	CASGSGSPRSQYF
TRBJ2-3	.	TRBV28	16	TRBD1	TGTGCCAGCAGTCACCTCCGGGACAGGGTCACAGATACGCAGTATTTT	CASSHLRDRVTDTQYF
TRBJ1-2	few	TRBV6-6	13	TRBD1	TGTGCCAGCAGTTCGACAGGGGGCTCGGGCTACACCTTC	CASSSTGGSGYTF
TRBJ1-5	.	TRBV15	13	.	TGTGCCATTTCCGGGGTCCAAAATCAGCCCCAGCATTTT	CAISGVQNQPQHF
TRBJ1-2	.	TRBV7-9	13	TRBD1	TGTGCCAGCAGCTTGGGACAGGGGTATGGCTACACCTTC	CASSLGQGYGYTF
TRBJ2-5	.	TRBV7-2	14	.	TGTGCCAGCAGCGCGGGTCCGGGACAAGAGACCCAGTACTTC	CASSAGPGQETQYF
TRBJ2-2	medium-sized	TRBV2	15	TRBD2	TGTGCCAGCAGTGCGACTAGCGGAAACACCGGGGAGCTGTTTTTT	CASSATSGNTGELFF
TRBJ2-1	.	TRBV18	12	.	TGTGCCAGCTCGACAGTCGGCAATGAGCAGTTCTTC	CASSTVGNEQFF
TRBJ1-5	few	TRBV30	14	.	TGTGCCTGGAGAGAGGGGGAGAGCAATCAGCCCCAGCATTTT	CAWREGESNQPQHF
TRBJ2-6	.	TRBV27	15	.	TGTGCCAGCAGTTTCGCAGGGTCCGGGGCCAACGTCCTGACTTTC	CASSFAGSGANVLTF
TRBJ2-1	.	TRBV28	15	TRBD2	TGTGCCAGCAGTCCCCATGCGGGAGGGAACAATGAGCAGTTCTTC	CASSPHAGGNNEQFF
TRBJ2-1	once	TRBV6-1	13	.	TGTGCCAGCAGTGCGGACACCCACAATGAGCAGTTCTTC	CASSADTHNEQFF
TRBJ2-7	.	TRBV4-3	18	TRBD2	TGCGCCAGCAGCCAAGGAACCCCGCTCCTAGCGGGAGGTCCCGAGCAGTACTTC	CASSQGTPLLAGGPEQYF
TRBJ2-3	few	TRBV4-3	16	TRBD2	TGCGCCAGCAGCCAAGGGACTAGCGGGAGAGGAGGTACGCAGTATTTT	CASSQGTSGRGGTQYF
TRBJ2-7	.	TRBV5-1	15	TRBD2	TGCGCCAGCAGCTTGAGACTAGCGGGAGACCACGAGCAGTACTTC	CASSLRLAGDHEQYF
TRBJ1-2	.	TRBV10-2	12	.	TGCGCCAGCAGTGACCTCAGGGTGGGCTACACCTTC	CASSDLRVGYTF
TRBJ2-7	.	TRBV28	13	.	TGTGCCAGCAGTTTATTGGGGCTAGACGAGCAGTACTTC	CASSLLGLDEQYF
TRBJ2-1	.	TRBV29-1	12	TRBD2	TGCAGCGTTGAAGGACTAGCCAATGAGCAGTTCTTC	CSVEGLANEQFF
TRBJ2-5	.	TRBV28	16	TRBD2	TGTGCCAGCAGTCGACCTCTAGCGGGGGGAGGTGAGACCCAGTACTTC	CASSRPLAGGGETQYF
TRBJ2-1	.	TRBV6-4	15	TRBD2	TGTGCCAGCAGTGTAGCGGGGGGGCCCTACAATGAGCAGTTCTTC	CASSVAGGPYNEQFF
TRBJ2-3	.	TRBV6-1	14	TRBD2	TGTGCCAGCAGTGAGGGGAGGGATCGGGGTACGCAGTATTTT	CASSEGRDRGTQYF
TRBJ2-5	.	TRBV28	14	TRBD1	TGTGCCAGCAGTGGAGGGGACAGGGTTGGGACCCAGTACTTC	CASSGGDRVGTQYF
TRBJ2-3	.	TRBV5-1	15	TRBD1	TGCGCCAGCAGCAGCCGGGACAGGCACACAGATACGCAGTATTTT	CASSSRDRHTDTQYF
TRBJ2-2	.	TRBV9	14	.	TGTGCCAGCGGGGTGGAGGCGAGCACCGGGGAGCTGTTTTTT	CASGVEASTGELFF
TRBJ2-3	once	TRBV30	14	.	TGTGCCTGGGGGGGGTTGAGTTTTGAGGATACGCAGTATTTT	CAWGGLSFEDTQYF
TRBJ1-1	.	TRBV11-2	12	.	TGTGCCAGCAGTGGCGGGCTCCCTGGAGCTTTCTTT	CASSGGLPGAFF
TRBJ2-7	.	TRBV4-1	15	TRBD1	TGCGCCAGCAGCCCTCGGACAGGGACGATTCGGGAGCAGTACTTC	CASSPRTGTIREQYF
TRBJ2-1	.	TRBV6-1	15	TRBD2	TGTGCCAGCAGTCCGGGACTAGCGGGAGAAAATGAGCAGTTCTTC	CASSPGLAGENEQFF
TRBJ2-7	.	TRBV7-2	14	TRBD2	TGTGCCAGCAGCTTTCTAGCGGGGTCCAACGAGCAGTACTTC	CASSFLAGSNEQYF
TRBJ2-4	.	TRBV7-9	15	.	TGTGCCAGCAGCTTGGGACATTTAGCCAAAAACATTCAGTACTTC	CASSLGHLAKNIQYF
TRBJ2-3	few	TRBV9	16	TRBD1	TGTGCCAGCAGCTTCTCGGGACAGGGGGCGCTAGATACGCAGTATTTT	CASSFSGQGALDTQYF
TRBJ2-7	.	TRBV7-6	14	TRBD2	TGTGCCAGCAGCCGAGGCGGGGGGGCGGGGGAGCAGTACTTC	CASSRGGGAGEQYF
TRBJ1-2	.	TRBV7-9	17	TRBD1	TGTGCCAGCAGCCCATTAAGGGACAGGGTAGCTAACTATGGCTACACCTTC	CASSPLRDRVANYGYTF
TRBJ1-5	.	TRBV19	14	.	TGTGCCAGTAGGACAGGCCTGGGCAATCAGCCCCAGCATTTT	CASRTGLGNQPQHF
TRBJ1-2	few	TRBV7-9	12	.	TGTGCCAGCAGCGCGGACCGGGAAGGCTACACCTTC	CASSADREGYTF
TRBJ2-7	.	TRBV11-3	13	TRBD1	TGTGCCAGCAGCCCCGGACAGGGCTACGAGCAGTACTTC	CASSPGQGYEQYF
TRBJ2-3	.	TRBV6-5	13	.	TGTGCCAGCAGTCTGTCCTTGCCAGGTACGCAGTATTTT	CASSLSLPGTQYF
TRBJ1-2	.	TRBV5-8	15	.	TGTGCCAGCACCCTCCCGGGGAGATTCAACTATGGCTACACCTTC	CASTLPGRFNYGYTF